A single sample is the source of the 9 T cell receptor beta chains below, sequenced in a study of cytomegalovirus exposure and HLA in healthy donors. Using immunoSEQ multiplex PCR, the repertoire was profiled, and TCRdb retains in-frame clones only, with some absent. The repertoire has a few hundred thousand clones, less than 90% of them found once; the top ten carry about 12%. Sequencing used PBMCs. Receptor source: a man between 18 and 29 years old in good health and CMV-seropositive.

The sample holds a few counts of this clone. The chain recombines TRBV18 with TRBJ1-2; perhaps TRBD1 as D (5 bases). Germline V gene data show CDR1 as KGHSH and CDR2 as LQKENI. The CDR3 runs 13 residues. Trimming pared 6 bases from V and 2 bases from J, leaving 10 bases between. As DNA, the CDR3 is TGTGCCAGCTCCCCTGGGGCGAACTATGGCTACACCTTC. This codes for CASSPGANYGYTF.

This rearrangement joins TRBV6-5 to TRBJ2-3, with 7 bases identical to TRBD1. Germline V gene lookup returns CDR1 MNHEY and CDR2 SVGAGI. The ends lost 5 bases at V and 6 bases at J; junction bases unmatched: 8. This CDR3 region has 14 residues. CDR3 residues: CASSQGQYMDTQYF. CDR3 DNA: TGTGCCAGCAGTCAGGGACAGTACATGGATACGCAGTATTTT.

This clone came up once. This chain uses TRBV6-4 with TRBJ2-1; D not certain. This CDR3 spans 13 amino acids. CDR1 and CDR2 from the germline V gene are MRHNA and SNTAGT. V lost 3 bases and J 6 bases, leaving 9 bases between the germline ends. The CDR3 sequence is CASSENQLNEQFF. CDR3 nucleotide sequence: TGTGCCAGCAGTGAAAATCAACTCAATGAGCAGTTCTTC.

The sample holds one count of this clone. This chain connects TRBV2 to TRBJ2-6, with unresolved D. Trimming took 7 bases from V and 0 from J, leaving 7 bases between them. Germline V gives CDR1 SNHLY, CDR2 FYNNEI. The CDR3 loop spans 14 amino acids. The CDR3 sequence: CASNPLSGANVLTF. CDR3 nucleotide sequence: TGTGCCAGCAATCCGCTCTCTGGGGCCAACGTCCTGACTTTC.

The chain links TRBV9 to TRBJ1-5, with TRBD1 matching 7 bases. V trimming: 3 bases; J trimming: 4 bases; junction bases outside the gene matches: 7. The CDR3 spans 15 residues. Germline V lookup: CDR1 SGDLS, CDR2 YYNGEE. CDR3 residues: CASSASGTANQPQHF. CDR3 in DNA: TGTGCCAGCAGCGCCTCCGGGACAGCAAATCAGCCCCAGCATTTT.

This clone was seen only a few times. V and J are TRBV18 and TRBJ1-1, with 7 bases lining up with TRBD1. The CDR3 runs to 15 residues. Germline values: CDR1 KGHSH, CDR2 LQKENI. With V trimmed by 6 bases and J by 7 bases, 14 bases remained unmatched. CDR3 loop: CASSPKSGQHFEAFF. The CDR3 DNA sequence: TGTGCCAGCTCTCCAAAATCGGGACAGCATTTTGAAGCTTTCTTT.

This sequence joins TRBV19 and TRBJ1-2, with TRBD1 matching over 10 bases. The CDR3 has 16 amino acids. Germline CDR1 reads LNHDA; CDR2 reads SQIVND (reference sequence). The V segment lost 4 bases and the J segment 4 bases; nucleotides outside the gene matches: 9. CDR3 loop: CASSTTGTGDLYGYTF. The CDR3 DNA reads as TGTGCCAGTAGTACCACCGGGACAGGGGACCTCTATGGCTACACCTTC.

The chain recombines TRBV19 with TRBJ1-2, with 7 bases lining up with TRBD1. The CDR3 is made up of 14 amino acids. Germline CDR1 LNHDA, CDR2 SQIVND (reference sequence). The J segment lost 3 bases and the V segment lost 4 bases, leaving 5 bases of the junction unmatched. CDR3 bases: TGTGCCAGTAGTACTACAGGGGTAGACTATGGCTACACCTTC. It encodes CASSTTGVDYGYTF.

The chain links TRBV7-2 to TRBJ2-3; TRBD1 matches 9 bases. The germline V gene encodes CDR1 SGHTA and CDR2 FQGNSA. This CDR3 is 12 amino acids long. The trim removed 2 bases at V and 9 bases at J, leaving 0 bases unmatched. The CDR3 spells CASSLTGGTQYF. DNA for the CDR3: TGTGCCAGCAGCTTAACAGGGGGCACGCAGTATTTT.